Sequencing of this T cell receptor (beta chain) was carried out in a study of shared clonotypes between healthy human individuals (dated by TCRdb to 2018 to 2021). Concerning the study at large: The cohort comprised a couple of women and a few men aged 18 to 49 years. For each donor, CD4 naive and CD4 memory were each given three plates, CD8 naive was given two plates, and CD8 memory was given one plate. To estimate repertoire size and how much clonotype sharing occurs between individuals, the study deeply sequenced the blood TCR repertoires of several healthy adults. Different laboratories and diverse techniques were used to prepare libraries and sequence TCR repertoires, to increase sequencing depth and limit assay-specific biases. Between about 0.8 and 8.9 billion PBMCs per donor were obtained by leukapheresis. Results and caveats for the whole study, not just this receptor: Pairwise subsampling indicated that sequencing depth was expected to affect the degree of clonotype sharing among donors. Only blood was sampled, and tissue TCR repertoires likely differ from those in blood. The small number of donors limited the genetic and exposure-history diversity represented. Compared with non-shared clonotypes, clonotypes shared by all four sorted-subset donors had higher generation probabilities. Even with the large sequencing depth, rarefaction of the sorted-subset datasets indicated that sequencing was incomplete. Sharing across four donors was observed for about 5% of naive CD4, less than 4% of naive CD8, about 2.3% of memory CD4, and roughly 0.43% of memory CD8 clonotypes. Naive subsets generally had larger estimated clonotype richness than memory subsets.

As encoded in the germline V gene (reference sequence), CDR1 is LNHDA while CDR2 is SQIVND. The CDR3 holds 15 amino acids from the cysteine to the phenylalanine. This entry keeps only the CDR3 DNA: 45 bases, framed from base 1. Unmatched junction bases come to 4, with V trimmed by 3 bases and J by 0 bases. Using the deep immunoSEQ assay, multiplex PCR amplified TCR CDR3 regions from genomic DNA. Extracted genomic DNA from each cell subset was spread evenly across all wells of several immunoSEQ 96-well plates, with each plate serving as a replicate. For sorted subsets, roughly 200 ng of genomic DNA, equivalent to roughly 33,000 T cell genomes, went into each replicate PCR. Purified libraries were measured with a Qubit 3.0 fluorometer, size-checked on a Bioanalyzer 2100, and measured again with the KAPA Library Quantification kit. Every immunoSEQ 96-well plate was sequenced on a separate single-read 150-cycle Illumina NextSeq 550 flow cell. The authors' pipeline ran thus. Because the immunoSEQ output held only junctional sequences and lacked quality scores, the filtering could not match the filtering applied to full-length reads. To assign V/J genes and CDR3, sequences were annotated using PyIR, a Python wrapper for IgBLAST v1.9, with IMGT germline references. Reads were filtered out if the reads had weak V/J assignments (E-value above 1e-6), no CDR3, stop codons, out-of-frame junctions, or ambiguous translated residues. A V3J clonotype was defined by an identical inferred V gene, J gene, and CDR3 amino acid sequence. The percentage overlap between two repertoires was calculated by dividing the number of shared unique clonotypes by the size of the smaller repertoire. Richness of each repertoire was evaluated using RTK rarefaction, the Chao1 estimator, and Recon v2.1 estimates of unobserved clonotypes. Generation probabilities for all TCRbeta clonotypes obtained by the gDNA method from a handful of donors were computed using OLGA. In TCRdb, the immuneACCESS table is reduced to in-frame sequences with V and J assigned. These tables do not hold every clone; where another copy was compared, an unresolved V gene accounts for under half, and the others remain unexplained. Clone size and V and J calls were adopted from that table, with D and trimming inferred from the DNA. The sample data list about 1.1 million clones, and 70% to 85% of these were observed just once. The ten largest clones add up to 0.89% of the sample.

On this clone: No cognate antigen has been identified for it. The input lacks base qualities; no much larger clone sits a single base away.

The donors were healthy, HIV-negative adults with no recently reported acute infections or vaccinations. Every donor was a Caucasian adult residing in Nashville, Tennessee, USA. CD4+ T cells were enriched through magnetic negative selection, after which naive cells were positively selected on CD45RA and the remaining negative fraction served as the memory subset. Blood was obtained by leukapheresis, after which PBMCs were separated by Ficoll-Histopaque density gradient centrifugation and cryopreserved in liquid nitrogen vapor phase. Analytical flow cytometry was used to check the purity and quantity of every magnetically sorted T cell population. From each sorted fraction, genomic DNA was isolated and quantified by UV absorbance on a Nanodrop 2000c.

The receptor comes from a man between 18 and 29 years old in good health. Some clones in this sample may be carry-over from other donors' samples. Specimen: memory CD4+ T cells from PBMCs. This specimen's cell subset or site label, per the study, means: CD45RA-negative fraction. Recombination connected TRBV19 to TRBJ2-7, with 8 junctional bases fitting TRBD2. The bases read TGTGCCAGTAGTATTGGAGCGGGAGTCTCCTACGAGCAGTACTTC. Translated, this gives CASSIGAGVSYEQYF. Full variable domain (CDR3 extended with the reference TRBV19 and TRBJ2-7 proteins): DGGITQSPKYLFRKEGQNVTLSCEQNLNHDAMYWYRQDPGQGLRLIYYSQIVNDFQKGDIAEGYSVSREKKESFPLTVTSAQKNPTAFYLCASSIGAGVSYEQYFGPGTRLTVT.